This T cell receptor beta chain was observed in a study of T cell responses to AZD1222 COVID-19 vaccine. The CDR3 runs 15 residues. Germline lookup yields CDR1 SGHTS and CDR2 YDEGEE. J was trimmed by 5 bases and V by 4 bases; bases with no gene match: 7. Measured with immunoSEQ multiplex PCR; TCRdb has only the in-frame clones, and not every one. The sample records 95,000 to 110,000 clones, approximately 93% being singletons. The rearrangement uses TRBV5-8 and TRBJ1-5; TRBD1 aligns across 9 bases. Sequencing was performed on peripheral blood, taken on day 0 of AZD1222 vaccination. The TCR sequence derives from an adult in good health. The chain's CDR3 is CASSTGQGNDQPQHF. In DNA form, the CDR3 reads TGTGCCAGCAGCACGGGACAGGGTAACGATCAGCCCCAGCATTTT.